The 10 T cell receptor beta chains below were found in one sample sequenced in a study of blood T cell repertoires in COVID-19. Libraries were prepared by immunoSEQ multiplex PCR; TCRdb keeps only in-frame clonotypes and omits some of them. The sample carries fewer than 200,000 clones, 88% recorded once. The source material was peripheral blood. The receptors shown here come from a middle-aged man with active or convalescent COVID-19.

The V and J genes are TRBV6-1 and TRBJ2-2; 7 bases are shared with TRBD2. CDR1 and CDR2 from the germline V gene are MNHNS and SASEGT. The CDR3 is 16 amino acids. With 3 bases clipped from V and 1 base from J, the junction kept 5 bases outside the gene matches. CDR3 nucleotides: TGTGCCAGCAGTGACATCCCGGGGGGGAACACCGGGGAGCTGTTTTTT. Amino acid sequence: CASSDIPGGNTGELFF.

The V and J genes are TRBV2 and TRBJ1-1, with D uncertain. CDR3 length: 13 amino acids. Germline assignment: CDR1 SNHLY and CDR2 FYNNEI. The V and J ends lost 0 bases and 4 bases respectively, with 6 bases between them. CDR3: CASSEARSTEAFF. In nucleotides, the CDR3 is TGTGCCAGCAGTGAAGCGCGAAGCACTGAAGCTTTCTTT.

The chain combines TRBV29-1 with TRBJ1-1; 7 bases are a match to TRBD1. Germline CDR1 reads SQVTM; CDR2 reads ANQGSEA. J lost 2 bases, V lost 8 bases, and 8 bases had no gene match. This CDR3 is built from 13 residues. DNA of the CDR3: TGCAGCTTTCGACAGGGTCCAAACACTGAAGCTTTCTTT. It codes for CSFRQGPNTEAFF.

This clone has a single count. The chain recombines TRBV3-1 (or the pseudogene TRBV3-2) with TRBJ2-7; a possible D gene is TRBD1 (6 bases). Trimming stripped 4 bases from V and 3 bases from J, with 19 bases between. Germline V CDR1 and CDR2: LGHDT, YNNKEL (reference sequence). This CDR3 has 16 amino acids. CDR3: CASSLRGGGVFYEQYF. CDR3 nucleotide sequence: TGTGCCAGCAGCCTCCGAGGTGGGGGCGTTTTCTACGAGCAGTACTTC.

The V and J genes are TRBV6-5 and TRBJ1-2, with 8 bases aligning to TRBD1. V was pared by 5 bases and J by 6 bases, with 5 bases of the junction left unmatched. Germline CDR1 is MNHEY and CDR2 is SVGAGI. This CDR3 has 13 residues. DNA for the CDR3: TGTGCCAGCAGTCGGGGACAGGAGAATGGCTACACCTTC. It encodes CASSRGQENGYTF.

This rearrangement joins TRBV6-5 to TRBJ2-7; 7 bases agree with TRBD2. The germline gives CDR1 MNHEY, CDR2 SVGAGI. This CDR3 contains 14 residues. Germline trimming cut 10 bases from V and 5 bases from J; bases unmatched to any gene: 14. CDR3: CATTSGGSHNEQYF. CDR3 bases: TGTGCCACCACCTCGGGCGGGAGTCACAACGAGCAGTACTTC.

The rearrangement joins TRBV23-1 to TRBJ1-2; D unclear. TRBV23-1 is sorted into the ORF group, with uncertain function. The CDR3 extends over 13 amino acids. V was clipped by 0 bases and J by 4 bases, with 6 bases between them. CDR3 nucleotide sequence: TGCGCCAGCAGTCAATCCCTAGGCTATGGCTACACCTTC. Translating it yields CASSQSLGYGYTF.

V gene TRBV6-6 combines with J gene TRBJ1-2, with D possibly TRBD1 on 6 matching bases. Germline CDR1 and CDR2: MNHNY and SVGAGI (reference sequence). The CDR3 is 14 residues long. V lost 2 bases, J lost 4 bases, and 11 bases lay in between. Written as DNA, the CDR3 is TGTGCCAGCAGTTACCCTACAGGGATCTATGGCTACACCTTC. Its translation is CASSYPTGIYGYTF.

The rearrangement joins TRBV28 to TRBJ2-1, with a weak D call TRBD2 (5 bases). Germline CDR1 is MDHEN and CDR2 is SYDVKM. V was shortened by 7 bases and J by 10 bases, with 14 bases between the two germline ends. The CDR3 totals 12 residues. The chain's CDR3 is CASNSLLDEQFF. As DNA, the CDR3 is TGTGCCAGCAATTCTTTACTAGACGAGCAGTTCTTC. Using reference TRBV28 and TRBJ2-1 for the parts outside the CDR3, the full variable domain is DVKVTQSSRYLVKRTGEKVFLECVQDMDHENMFWYRQDPGLGLRLIYFSYDVKMKEKGDIPEGYSVSREKKERFSLILESASTNQTSMYLCASNSLLDEQFFGPGTRLTVL.

The V call is TRBV7-9, the J call TRBJ1-1; no clear D gene. Germline CDR1 reads SEHNR; CDR2 reads FQNEAQ (reference sequence). V was pared by 5 bases and J by 3 bases, with 13 bases between. The CDR3 covers 14 residues. The CDR3 bases are TGTGCCAGCAGCCCCTCTTATTTAGACACTGAAGCTTTCTTT. This sequence encodes CASSPSYLDTEAFF.